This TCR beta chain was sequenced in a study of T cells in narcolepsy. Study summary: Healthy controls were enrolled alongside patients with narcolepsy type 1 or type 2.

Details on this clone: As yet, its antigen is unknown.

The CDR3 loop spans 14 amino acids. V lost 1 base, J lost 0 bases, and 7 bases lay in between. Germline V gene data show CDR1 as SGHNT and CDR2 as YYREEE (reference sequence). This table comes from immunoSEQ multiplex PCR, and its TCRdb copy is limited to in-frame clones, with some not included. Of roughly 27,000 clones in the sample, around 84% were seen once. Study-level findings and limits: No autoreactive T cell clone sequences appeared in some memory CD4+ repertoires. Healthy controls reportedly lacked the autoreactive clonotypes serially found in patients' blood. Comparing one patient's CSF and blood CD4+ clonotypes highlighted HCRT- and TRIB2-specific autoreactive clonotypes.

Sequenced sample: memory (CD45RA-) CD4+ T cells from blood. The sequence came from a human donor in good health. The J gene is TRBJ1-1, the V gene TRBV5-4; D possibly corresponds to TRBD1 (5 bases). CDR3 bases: TGTGCCAGCAGCTTGCAACAGGTGAACACTGAAGCTTTCTTT. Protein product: CASSLQQVNTEAFF.